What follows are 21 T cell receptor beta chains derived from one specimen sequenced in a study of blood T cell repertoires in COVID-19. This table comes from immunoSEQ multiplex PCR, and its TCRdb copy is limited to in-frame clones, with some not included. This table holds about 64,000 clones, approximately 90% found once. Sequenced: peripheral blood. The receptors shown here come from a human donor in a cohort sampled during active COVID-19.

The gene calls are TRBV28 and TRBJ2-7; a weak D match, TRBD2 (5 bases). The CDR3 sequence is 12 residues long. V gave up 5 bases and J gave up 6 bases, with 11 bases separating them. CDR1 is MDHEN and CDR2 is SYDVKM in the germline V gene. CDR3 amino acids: CASSPGRGEQYF. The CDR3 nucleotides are TGTGCCAGCAGTCCCGGACGGGGCGAGCAGTACTTC. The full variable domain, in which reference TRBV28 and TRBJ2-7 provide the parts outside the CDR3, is DVKVTQSSRYLVKRTGEKVFLECVQDMDHENMFWYRQDPGLGLRLIYFSYDVKMKEKGDIPEGYSVSREKKERFSLILESASTNQTSMYLCASSPGRGEQYFGPGTRLTVT.

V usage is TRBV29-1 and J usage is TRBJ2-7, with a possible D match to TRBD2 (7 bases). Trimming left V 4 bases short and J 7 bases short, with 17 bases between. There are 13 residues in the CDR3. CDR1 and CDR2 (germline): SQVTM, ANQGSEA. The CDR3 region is CSVALREGGEQYF. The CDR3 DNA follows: TGCAGCGTTGCCCTTAGGGAGGGGGGTGAGCAGTACTTC.

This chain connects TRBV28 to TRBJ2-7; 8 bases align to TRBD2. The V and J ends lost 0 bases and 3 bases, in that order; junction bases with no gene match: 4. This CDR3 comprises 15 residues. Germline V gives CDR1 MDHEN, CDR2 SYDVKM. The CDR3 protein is CASSLWVSGSYEQYF. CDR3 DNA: TGTGCCAGCAGTTTATGGGTGAGCGGGAGCTACGAGCAGTACTTC.

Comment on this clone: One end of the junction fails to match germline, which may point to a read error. CDR3 amino acids: CASTVGSPNF. For the CDR3, the DNA is TGTGCCAGCACCGTGGGGAGCCCGAACTTC. The rearrangement links TRBV2 to TRBJ2-7, with D possibly TRBD2 on 5 matching bases. Germline assignment: CDR1 SNHLY and CDR2 FYNNEI. The CDR3 consists of 10 residues. The full variable domain, in which reference TRBV2 and TRBJ2-7 provide the parts outside the CDR3, is EPEVTQTPSHQVTQMGQEVILRCVPISNHLYFYWYRQILGQKVEFLVSFYNNEISEKSEIFDDQFSVERPDGSNFTLKIRSTKLEDSAMYFCASTVGSPNFGPGTRLTVT.

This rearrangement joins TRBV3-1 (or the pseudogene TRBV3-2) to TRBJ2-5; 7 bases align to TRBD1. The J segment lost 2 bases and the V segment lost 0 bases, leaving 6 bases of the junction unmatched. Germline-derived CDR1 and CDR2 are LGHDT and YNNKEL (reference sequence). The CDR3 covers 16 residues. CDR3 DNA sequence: TGTGCCAGCAGCCAAGATCAAACAGGGGATCAAGAGACCCAGTACTTC. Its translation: CASSQDQTGDQETQYF.

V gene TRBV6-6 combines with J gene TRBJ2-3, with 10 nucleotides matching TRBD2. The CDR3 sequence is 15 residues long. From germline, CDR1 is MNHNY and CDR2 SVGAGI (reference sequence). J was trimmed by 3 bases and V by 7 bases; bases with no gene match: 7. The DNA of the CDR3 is TGTGCCAGCACCCGAGCGGGAGGGCCGACAGATACGCAGTATTTT. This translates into CASTRAGGPTDTQYF.

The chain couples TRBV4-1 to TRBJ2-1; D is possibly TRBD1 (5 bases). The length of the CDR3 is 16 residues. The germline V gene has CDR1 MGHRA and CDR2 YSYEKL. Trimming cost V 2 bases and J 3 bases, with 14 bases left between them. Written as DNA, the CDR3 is TGCGCCAGCAGCCAAATGGACATCCTCTTCTACAATGAGCAGTTCTTC. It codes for CASSQMDILFYNEQFF.

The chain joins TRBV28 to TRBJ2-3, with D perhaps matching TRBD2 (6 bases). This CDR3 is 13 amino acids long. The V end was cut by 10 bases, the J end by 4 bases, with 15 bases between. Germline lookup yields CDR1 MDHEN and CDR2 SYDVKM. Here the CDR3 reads CAIQPRLADTQYF. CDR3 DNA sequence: TGTGCCATCCAACCAAGACTAGCAGATACGCAGTATTTT.

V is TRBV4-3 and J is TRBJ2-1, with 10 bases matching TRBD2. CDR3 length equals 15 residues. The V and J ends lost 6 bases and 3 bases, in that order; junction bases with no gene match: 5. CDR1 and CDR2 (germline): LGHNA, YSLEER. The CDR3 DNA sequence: TGCGCCAGCAGGGATGGACTAGCGGTCTACAATGAGCAGTTCTTC. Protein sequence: CASRDGLAVYNEQFF.

CDR3 DNA: TGTGCCAGCAGTGCGATTGGGGGAGGCTATGGCTACACCTTC. Its translation: CASSAIGGGYGYTF. The chain carries TRBV27 and TRBJ1-2; D might be TRBD1 (5 bases). The CDR3 has 14 amino acids. Germline values: CDR1 MNHEY, CDR2 SMNVEV (reference sequence). V shed 5 bases and J shed 4 bases, with 14 bases lying between them.

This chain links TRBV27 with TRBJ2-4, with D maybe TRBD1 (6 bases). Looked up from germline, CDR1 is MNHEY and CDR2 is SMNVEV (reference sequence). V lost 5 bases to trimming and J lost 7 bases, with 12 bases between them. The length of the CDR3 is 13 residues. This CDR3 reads CASSDVGANIQYF. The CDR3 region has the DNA TGTGCCAGCAGTGACGTGGGGGCCAACATTCAGTACTTC.

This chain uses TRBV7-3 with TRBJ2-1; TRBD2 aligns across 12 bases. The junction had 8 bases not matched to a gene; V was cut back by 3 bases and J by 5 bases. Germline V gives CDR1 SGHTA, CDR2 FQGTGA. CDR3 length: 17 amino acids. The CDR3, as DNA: TGTGCCAGCAGCTTTACCCCGCGGACTAGCGGGGACAATGAGCAGTTCTTC. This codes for CASSFTPRTSGDNEQFF.

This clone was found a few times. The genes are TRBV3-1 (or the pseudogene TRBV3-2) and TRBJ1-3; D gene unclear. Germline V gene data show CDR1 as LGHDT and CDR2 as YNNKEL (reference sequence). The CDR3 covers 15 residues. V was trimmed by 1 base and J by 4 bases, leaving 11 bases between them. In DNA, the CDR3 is TGTGCCAGCAGCCAAGCTCCGGGATCGGGAAACACCATATATTTT. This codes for CASSQAPGSGNTIYF.

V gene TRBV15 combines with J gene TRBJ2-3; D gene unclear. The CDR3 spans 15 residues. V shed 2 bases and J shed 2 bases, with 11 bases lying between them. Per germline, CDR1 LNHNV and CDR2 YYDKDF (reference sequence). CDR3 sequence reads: CATSRRSGSTDTQYF. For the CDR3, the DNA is TGTGCCACCAGCAGACGATCCGGGTCCACAGATACGCAGTATTTT.

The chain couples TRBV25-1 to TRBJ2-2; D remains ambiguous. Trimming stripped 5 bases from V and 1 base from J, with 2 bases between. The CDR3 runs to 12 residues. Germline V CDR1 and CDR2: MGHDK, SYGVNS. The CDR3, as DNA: TGTGCCAGCAGTCTGAACACCGGGGAGCTGTTTTTT. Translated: CASSLNTGELFF.

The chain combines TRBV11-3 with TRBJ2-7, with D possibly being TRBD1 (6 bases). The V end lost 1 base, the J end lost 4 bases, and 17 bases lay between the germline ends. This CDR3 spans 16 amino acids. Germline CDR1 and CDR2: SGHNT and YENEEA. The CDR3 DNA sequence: TGTGCCAGCAGCTTAGGGGGACACCTCCTCCCTTACGAGCAGTACTTC. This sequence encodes CASSLGGHLLPYEQYF.

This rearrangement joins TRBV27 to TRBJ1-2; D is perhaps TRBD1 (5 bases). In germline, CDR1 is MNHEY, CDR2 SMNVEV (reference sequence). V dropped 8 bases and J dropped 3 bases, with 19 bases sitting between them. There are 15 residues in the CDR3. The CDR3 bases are TGTGCCAGCCGGGCACTAACTACCAGGGACTATGGCTACACCTTC. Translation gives CASRALTTRDYGYTF.

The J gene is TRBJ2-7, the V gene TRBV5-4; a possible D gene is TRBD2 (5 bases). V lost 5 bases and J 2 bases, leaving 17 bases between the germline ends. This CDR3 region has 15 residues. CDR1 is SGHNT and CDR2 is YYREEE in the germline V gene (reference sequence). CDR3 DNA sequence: TGTGCCAGCAGTGTCGGCGGGCAGCTCACCTACGAGCAGTACTTC. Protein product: CASSVGGQLTYEQYF.

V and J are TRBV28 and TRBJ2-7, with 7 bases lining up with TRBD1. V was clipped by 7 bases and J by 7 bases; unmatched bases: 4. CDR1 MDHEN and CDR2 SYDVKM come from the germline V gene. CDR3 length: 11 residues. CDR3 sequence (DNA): TGTGCCAGCACTAACAGGGGTGAGCAGTACTTC. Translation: CASTNRGEQYF. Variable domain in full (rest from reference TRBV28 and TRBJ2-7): DVKVTQSSRYLVKRTGEKVFLECVQDMDHENMFWYRQDPGLGLRLIYFSYDVKMKEKGDIPEGYSVSREKKERFSLILESASTNQTSMYLCASTNRGEQYFGPGTRLTVT.

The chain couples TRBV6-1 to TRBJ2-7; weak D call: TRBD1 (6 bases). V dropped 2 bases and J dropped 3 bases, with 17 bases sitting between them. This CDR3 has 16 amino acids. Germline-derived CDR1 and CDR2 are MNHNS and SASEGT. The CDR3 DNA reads TGTGCCAGCAGTGAAATCGGCAGGGGCATGGGCTACGAGCAGTACTTC. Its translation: CASSEIGRGMGYEQYF.

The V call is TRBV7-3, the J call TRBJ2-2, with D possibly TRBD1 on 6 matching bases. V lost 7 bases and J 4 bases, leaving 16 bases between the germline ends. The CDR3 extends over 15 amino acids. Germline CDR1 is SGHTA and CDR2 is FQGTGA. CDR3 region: CASTTGQGITGELFF. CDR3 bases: TGTGCCAGCACCACAGGGCAGGGAATCACCGGGGAGCTGTTTTTT. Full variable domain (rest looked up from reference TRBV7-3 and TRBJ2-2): GAGVSQTPSNKVTEKGKYVELRCDPISGHTALYWYRQSLGQGPEFLIYFQGTGAADDSGLPNDRFFAVRPEGSVSTLKIQRTERGDSAVYLCASTTGQGITGELFFGEGSRLTVL.